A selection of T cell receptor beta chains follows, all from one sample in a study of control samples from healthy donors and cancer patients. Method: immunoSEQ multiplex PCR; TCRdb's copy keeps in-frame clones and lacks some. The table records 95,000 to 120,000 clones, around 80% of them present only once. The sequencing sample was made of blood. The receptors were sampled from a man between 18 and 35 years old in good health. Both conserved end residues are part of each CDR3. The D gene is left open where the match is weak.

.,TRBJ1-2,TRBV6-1,TGTGCCAGCAGTGAATCCGGGGGAACGGGGGCGAGGGGCTACACCTTC,CASSESGGTGARGYTF
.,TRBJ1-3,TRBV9,TGTGCCAGCAGCGTAGGGGGGGTCGCTGGAAACACCATATATTTT,CASSVGGVAGNTIYF
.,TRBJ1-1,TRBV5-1,TGCGCCAGCAGCTTGGTCGCGAGAGGGGTGGGCACTGAAGCTTTCTTT,CASSLVARGVGTEAFF
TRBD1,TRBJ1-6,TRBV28,TGTGCCTGCCGTGGACAGGTTAATTCACCCCTCCACTTT,CACRGQVNSPLHF
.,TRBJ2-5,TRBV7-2,TGTGCCAGCAGCTTAGCATCTCGAACGTTGAGGCAAGAGACCCAGTACTTC,CASSLASRTLRQETQYF
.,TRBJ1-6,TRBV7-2,TGTGCCAGCAGCTTCAGGGAAGGTAATTCACCCCTCCACTTT,CASSFREGNSPLHF
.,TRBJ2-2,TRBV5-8,TGTGCCAGCAGCTTGGAGCCTAGGAGGACCGGGGAGCTGTTTTTT,CASSLEPRRTGELFF
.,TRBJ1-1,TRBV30,TGTGCCTGGAGTCGCAGGGGCGAGGGCACTGAAGCTTTCTTT,CAWSRRGEGTEAFF
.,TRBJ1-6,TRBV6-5,TGTGCCAGCAGTTACTCTGGGGGGAATTCACCCCTCCACTTT,CASSYSGGNSPLHF
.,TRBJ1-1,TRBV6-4,TGTGCCAGCGCTGCCCAGCTTAACACTGAAGCTTTCTTT,CASAAQLNTEAFF
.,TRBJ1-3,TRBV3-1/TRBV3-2,TGTGCCAGCAGCCAAGAAGTAGGGCAGGGAGGAAACACCATATATTTT,CASSQEVGQGGNTIYF
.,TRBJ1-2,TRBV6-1,TGTGCCAGCAGTGAACCCCCCGGAGGGGGGTATGGCTACACCTTC,CASSEPPGGGYGYTF
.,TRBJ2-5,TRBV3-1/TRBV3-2,TGTGCCAGCAAATTAGGCGGGGTATGGGCAGAGACCCAGTACTTC,CASKLGGVWAETQYF
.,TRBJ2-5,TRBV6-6,TGTGCCAGCAGTTACGGCGGGTCAGAGACCCAGTACTTC,CASSYGGSETQYF
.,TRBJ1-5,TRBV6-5,TGTGCCAGCAGTTTTGGACAGCACAATCAGCCCCAGCATTTT,CASSFGQHNQPQHF
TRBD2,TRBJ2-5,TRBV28,TGTGCCAGCAGTTTGGGCGGGGGCACTAGCGGCCAAGAGACCCAGTACTTC,CASSLGGGTSGQETQYF
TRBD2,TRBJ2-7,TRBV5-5,TGTGCCAGCAGTCGGGGGGGCTCCTACGAGCAGTACTTC,CASSRGGSYEQYF
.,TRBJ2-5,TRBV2,TGTGCCAGCAGGGGACAAAGTCTGGCGGTGGCCCAGTACTTC,CASRGQSLAVAQYF
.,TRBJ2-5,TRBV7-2,TGTGCCAGCAGCTCTGTCGTAGGTGGGGAGACCCAGTACTTC,CASSSVVGGETQYF
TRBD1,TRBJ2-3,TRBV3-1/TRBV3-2,TGTGCCAGCAGCCAAGTGGGACAGGGGGCCTCCACAGATACGCAGTATTTT,CASSQVGQGASTDTQYF